These T cell receptor beta chains were read from a single sample in a study of blood T cell repertoires in COVID-19. Generated by immunoSEQ multiplex PCR, the TCRdb table keeps only in-frame clones and is missing some. Of roughly 240,000 clones in the sample, 82% were seen once. The sequenced sample was peripheral blood. These TCRs come from a woman aged 70 to 79 with acute or convalescent COVID-19. The CDR3 runs from the conserved cysteine through the conserved F or W. The D gene is left open where the match is weak.

cdr3_length	v_call	j_call	d_call	cdr3_aa
16	TRBV6-1	TRBJ2-7	-	CASSDRTIVGPYEQYF
16	TRBV5-1	TRBJ1-1	TRBD1	CASNLATTGRSTEAFF
15	TRBV7-2	TRBJ1-1	-	CASRKSGEYTTEAFF
14	TRBV5-6	TRBJ1-2	-	CASSLQGPNYGYTF
14	TRBV19	TRBJ1-2	-	CASSKTRIEDGYTF
15	TRBV19	TRBJ2-5	TRBD2	CASSLAGGLRETQYF
15	TRBV5-1	TRBJ1-5	TRBD1	CASSPGQYQNQPQHF
14	TRBV6-2/TRBV6-3	TRBJ2-7	-	CASSWSSRHYEQYF
16	TRBV5-4	TRBJ2-5	-	CASSWASGHNQETQYF
14	TRBV19	TRBJ1-2	-	CATGDIGATYGYTF
14	TRBV30	TRBJ1-2	-	CAWSVPRAGYGYTF
14	TRBV7-2	TRBJ2-3	-	CASSLRQTTDTQYF
15	TRBV7-2	TRBJ2-4	-	CASSLGQTLSNIQYF
15	TRBV4-3	TRBJ2-3	-	CASSQEGSFSDTQYF
18	TRBV7-6	TRBJ2-1	TRBD2	CASSLALAGANSYNEQFF
9	TRBV7-2	TRBJ1-3	-	CASSLGGSF
16	TRBV9	TRBJ1-2	-	CASSVGSGPSNYGYTF
16	TRBV24-1	TRBJ2-5	TRBD1	CATSDSGTGGEETQYF
16	TRBV4-3	TRBJ1-6	-	CASSEDRGHPNSPLHF
12	TRBV9	TRBJ2-1	TRBD2	CASSVLAGEQFF
14	TRBV29-1	TRBJ2-7	TRBD1	CSVVGRTGAYEQYF
13	TRBV6-5	TRBJ1-2	TRBD1	CASSLDRDYGYTF
13	TRBV12-3/TRBV12-4	TRBJ1-1	-	CASRLSRGTEAFF
16	TRBV28	TRBJ2-5	TRBD1	CASSLRGTVREETQYF